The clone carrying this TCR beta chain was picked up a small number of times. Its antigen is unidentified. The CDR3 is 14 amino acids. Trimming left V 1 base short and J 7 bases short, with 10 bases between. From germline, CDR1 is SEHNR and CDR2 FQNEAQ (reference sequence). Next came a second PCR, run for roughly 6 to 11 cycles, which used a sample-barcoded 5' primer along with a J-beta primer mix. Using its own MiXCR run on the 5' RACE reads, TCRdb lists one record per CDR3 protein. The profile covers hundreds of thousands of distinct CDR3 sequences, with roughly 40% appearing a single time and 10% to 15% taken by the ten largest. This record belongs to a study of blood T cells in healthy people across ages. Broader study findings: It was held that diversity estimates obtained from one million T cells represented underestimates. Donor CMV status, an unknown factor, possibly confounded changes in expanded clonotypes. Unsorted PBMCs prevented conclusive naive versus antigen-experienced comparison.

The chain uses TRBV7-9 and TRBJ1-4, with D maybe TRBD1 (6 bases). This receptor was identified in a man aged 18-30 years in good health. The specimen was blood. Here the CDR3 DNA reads TGTGCCAGCAGCTTAGACAGGGCTCTTGAAAAACTGTTTTTT. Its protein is CASSLDRALEKLFF. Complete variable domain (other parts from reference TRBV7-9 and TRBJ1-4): DTGVSQNPRHKITKRGQNVTFRCDPISEHNRLYWYRQTLGQGPEFLTYFQNEAQLEKSRLLSDRFSAERPKGSFSTLEIQRTEQGDSAMYLCASSLDRALEKLFFGSGTQLSVL.